Sequencing of this TCR beta chain was carried out in a study of tumor-infiltrating lymphocytes in primary liver carcinoma. With a constant-region primer, TCR beta cDNA was made from 450 to 500 ng of total RNA. What produced the TCR beta libraries was three nested multiplex PCR rounds using slightly modified ARM-PCR. TCRdb passed the multiplex PCR reads through MiXCR, listing each CDR3 protein once. Of 20,000 to 30,000 distinct CDR3 sequences in the sample, roughly three quarters were seen once. Scientists recovered RNA and DNA together from around 18-30 mg of unsorted bulk tissue. This clonotype has a count of ten or more. Antigen: not known. The study's findings and limits: Tumor top-250-clone fraction significantly exceeded that of blood (p = 0.039). For tumor-adjacent and tumor-blood pairs, overlap was less than that seen for tumor region pairs.

The clonotype comes from a woman aged 30 to 39 with primary liver carcinoma and hepatitis B virus infection. Material: liver tumor tissue from sampling region 5. Subset defined: tumor region T5, tumor centre.

The CDR3 here is CASSLGGLAGGGGYNEQFF. Here the CDR3 DNA reads TGTGCCAGCAGCTTAGGAGGACTAGCGGGGGGGGGGGGCTACAATGAGCAGTTCTTC. The rearrangement uses TRBV5-4 and TRBJ2-1; 15 bases align to TRBD2. The V gene's germline CDR1 is SGHNT and CDR2 YYREEE (reference sequence). This CDR3 is built from 19 residues. Trimming cost V 2 bases and J 3 bases; bases outside gene matches: 9.